This T cell receptor beta chain is from a study of cytotoxic CD8 clonotypes in ibrutinib-treated CLL. TCRdb's table, derived via immunoSEQ multiplex PCR, lists solely in-frame clones and lacks some. Of around 310,000 clones in the sample, about 80% were seen once. The germline V and J ends were trimmed by 1 base and 3 bases, with 14 bases remaining between them. Germline V gene data show CDR1 as SGHDT and CDR2 as YYEEEE. The CDR3 totals 16 residues. Source: PBMCs, taken before ibrutinib treatment. The rearrangement joins TRBV5-6 to TRBJ1-5; TRBD1 might be the D (6 bases). This clonotype was obtained from a human donor with chronic lymphocytic leukemia. For the CDR3, the DNA is TGTGCCAGCAGCTTGAATCGCCGGGGACACAATCAGCCCCAGCATTTT. Amino acids: CASSLNRRGHNQPQHF.